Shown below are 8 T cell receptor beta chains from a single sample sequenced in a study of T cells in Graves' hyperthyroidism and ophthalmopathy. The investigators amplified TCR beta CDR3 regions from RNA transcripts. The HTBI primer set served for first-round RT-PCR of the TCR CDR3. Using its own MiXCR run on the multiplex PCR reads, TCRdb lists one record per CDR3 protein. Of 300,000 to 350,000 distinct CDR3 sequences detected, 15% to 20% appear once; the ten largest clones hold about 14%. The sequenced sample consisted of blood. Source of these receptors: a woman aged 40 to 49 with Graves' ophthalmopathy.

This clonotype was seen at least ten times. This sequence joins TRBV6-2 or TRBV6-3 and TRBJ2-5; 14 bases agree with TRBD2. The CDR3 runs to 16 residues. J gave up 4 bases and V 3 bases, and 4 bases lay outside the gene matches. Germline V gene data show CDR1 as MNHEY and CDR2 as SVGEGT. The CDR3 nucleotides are TGTGCCAGCAGTTATGGGACTAGCGGGAGAGGAGAGACCCAGTACTTC. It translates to CASSYGTSGRGETQYF.

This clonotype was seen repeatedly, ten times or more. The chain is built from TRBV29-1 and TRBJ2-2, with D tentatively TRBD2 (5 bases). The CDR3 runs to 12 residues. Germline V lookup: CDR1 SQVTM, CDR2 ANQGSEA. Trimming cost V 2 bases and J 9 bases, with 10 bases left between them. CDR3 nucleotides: TGCAGCGTTGAACTCGGGAACAGGGAGCTGTTTTTT. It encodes CSVELGNRELFF.

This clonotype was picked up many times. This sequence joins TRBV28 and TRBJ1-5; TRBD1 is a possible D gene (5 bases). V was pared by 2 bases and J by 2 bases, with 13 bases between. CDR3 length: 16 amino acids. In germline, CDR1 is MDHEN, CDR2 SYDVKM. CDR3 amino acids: CASSLGLGVGNQPQHF. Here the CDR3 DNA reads TGTGCCAGCAGTTTAGGCTTAGGGGTTGGCAATCAGCCCCAGCATTTT. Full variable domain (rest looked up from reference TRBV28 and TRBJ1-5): DVKVTQSSRYLVKRTGEKVFLECVQDMDHENMFWYRQDPGLGLRLIYFSYDVKMKEKGDIPEGYSVSREKKERFSLILESASTNQTSMYLCASSLGLGVGNQPQHFGDGTRLSIL.

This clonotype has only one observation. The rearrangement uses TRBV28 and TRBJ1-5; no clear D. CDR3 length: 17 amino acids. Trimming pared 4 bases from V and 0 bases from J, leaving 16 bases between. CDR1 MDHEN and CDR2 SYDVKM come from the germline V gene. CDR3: CASSYSAAATSNQPQHF. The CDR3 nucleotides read TGTGCCAGCAGTTATAGTGCGGCAGCAACTAGCAATCAGCCCCAGCATTTT.

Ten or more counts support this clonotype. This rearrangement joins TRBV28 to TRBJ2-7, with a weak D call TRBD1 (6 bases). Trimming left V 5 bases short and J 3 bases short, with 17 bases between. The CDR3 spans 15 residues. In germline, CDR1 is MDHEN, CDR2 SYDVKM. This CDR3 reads CASSRTGKGGYEQYF. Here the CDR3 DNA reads TGTGCCAGCAGTCGAACAGGGAAGGGTGGCTACGAGCAGTACTTC.

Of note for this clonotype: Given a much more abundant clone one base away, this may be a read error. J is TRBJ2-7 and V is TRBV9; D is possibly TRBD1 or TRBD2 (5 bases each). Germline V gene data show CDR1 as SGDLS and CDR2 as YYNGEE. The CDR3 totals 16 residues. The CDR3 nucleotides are TGTGCCAGCAACGTAGCTGCTGGGGGTCCCGGCTACGAGCAGTACTTC. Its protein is CASNVAAGGPGYEQYF.

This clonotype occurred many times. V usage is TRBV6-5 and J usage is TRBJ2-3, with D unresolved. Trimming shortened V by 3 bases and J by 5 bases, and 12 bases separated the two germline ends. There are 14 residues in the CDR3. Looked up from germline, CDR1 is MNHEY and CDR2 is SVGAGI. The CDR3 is CASSYGPTQDTQYF. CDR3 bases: TGTGCCAGCAGTTATGGTCCGACCCAAGATACGCAGTATTTT.

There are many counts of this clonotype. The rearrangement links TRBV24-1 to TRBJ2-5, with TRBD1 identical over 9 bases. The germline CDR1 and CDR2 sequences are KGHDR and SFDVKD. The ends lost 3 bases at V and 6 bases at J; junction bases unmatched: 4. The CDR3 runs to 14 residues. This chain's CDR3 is CATSDADRGKTQYF. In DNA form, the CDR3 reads TGTGCCACCAGTGATGCGGACAGGGGAAAGACCCAGTACTTC.